The next 8 T cell receptor beta chains were all read from a single sample in a study of human T cells and chemical hapten exposure. A single record per CDR3 protein comes from TCRdb applying MiXCR to the RACE reads. The sample has about 140,000 distinct CDR3 sequences; 12% are singletons. Time point in this sample: patch test 2, 6 weeks after DPC sensitization. As for treatment: therapeutic diphenylcyclopropenone sensitization with weekly scalp DPC. The input for sequencing was whole blood, taken in connection with sensitization to the hapten diphenylcyclopropenone (DPC). These receptors came from a woman between 50 and 59 years old with alopecia areata. Some clones in this sample may be carry-over from other donors' samples.

The V gene is TRBV20-1, the J gene TRBJ1-3; TRBD1 matches at 9 bases. The CDR3 contains 14 residues. Losses at the gene ends were 5 bases for V and 2 bases for J; bases not matched to a gene: 4. CDR1 is DFQATT and CDR2 is SNEGSKA in the germline V gene (reference sequence). CDR3 sequence reads: CSAPGQGTGNTIYF. The DNA of the CDR3 is TGCAGTGCTCCGGGACAGGGAACTGGAAACACCATATATTTT.

This clonotype is a singleton in its sample. The chain links TRBV2 to TRBJ2-1; D might be TRBD2 (6 bases). The CDR3 sequence is 15 residues long. V lost 9 bases, J lost 6 bases, and 21 bases lay in between. In germline, CDR1 is SNHLY, CDR2 FYNNEI. CDR3 DNA sequence: TGTGCCAGTCAAGGGGCCGTGACTAGAGGCAATGAGCAGTTCTTC. The encoded protein is CASQGAVTRGNEQFF.

The chain employs TRBV7-9 and TRBJ2-3; D is unclear. The CDR3 contains 11 residues. Trimming shortened V by 8 bases and J by 0 bases, and 3 bases separated the two germline ends. Germline CDR1 SEHNR, CDR2 FQNEAQ (reference sequence). The DNA for the CDR3 is TGTGCCAGCGGGAGCACAGATACGCAGTATTTT. Translated: CASGSTDTQYF.

The genes are TRBV20-1 and TRBJ1-3; D gene unclear. Germline CDR1 DFQATT, CDR2 SNEGSKA (reference sequence). V lost 2 bases to trimming and J lost 0 bases, with 8 bases between them. This CDR3 comprises 14 residues. Here the CDR3 DNA reads TGCAGTGCTAGACACGTGAGCTCTGGAAACACCATATATTTT. Protein: CSARHVSSGNTIYF.

A few counts support this clonotype. The chain joins TRBV29-1 to TRBJ2-7, with unresolved D. CDR3 length: 12 residues. The germline V and J ends were trimmed by 6 bases and 2 bases, with 11 bases remaining between them. Looked up from germline, CDR1 is SQVTM and CDR2 is ANQGSEA. CDR3 coding DNA: TGCAGCGTCCGGCAGAGGACCTACGAGCAGTACTTC. Translated: CSVRQRTYEQYF.

This clonotype was seen at least ten times. V and J are TRBV5-4 and TRBJ2-2; D perhaps matches TRBD2 (5 bases). The CDR3 has 14 residues. V lost 1 base and J 2 bases, leaving 6 bases between the germline ends. The germline V gene has CDR1 SGHNT and CDR2 YYREEE (reference sequence). This chain's CDR3 is CASSLRGNTGELFF. The CDR3 coding sequence is TGTGCCAGCAGCTTGCGGGGTAACACCGGGGAGCTGTTTTTT.

V gene TRBV29-1 combines with J gene TRBJ2-2; D is unclear. The CDR3 extends over 13 amino acids. Per the germline V gene, CDR1 is SQVTM and CDR2 is ANQGSEA. Trimming left V 4 bases short and J 3 bases short, with 9 bases between. CDR3 DNA sequence: TGCAGCGTTGGCGGTCGGGACACCGGGGAGCTGTTTTTT. Residues: CSVGGRDTGELFF.

This clonotype was counted a few times. The chain carries TRBV24-1 and TRBJ1-2; a possible D gene is TRBD1 (5 bases). Germline V lookup: CDR1 KGHDR, CDR2 SFDVKD. The CDR3 covers 15 residues. Trimming pared 7 bases from V and 7 bases from J, leaving 21 bases between. The CDR3 DNA reads as TGTGCCACCAGCCTCGCACTAGGGGCCCTCCCTGGCTACACCTTC. Translated, it gives CATSLALGALPGYTF.